One and the same sample provided the 22 T cell receptor beta chains below, sequenced in a study of CD8+CD57+ T cells in acquired aplastic anemia. Genomic DNA provided the template from which TCR beta VDJ and CDR3 profiles were obtained. One entry per CDR3 protein, called by TCRdb with MiXCR from the reads. The sample lists about 140,000 distinct CDR3 sequences, more than 35% occurring once. The source material was sorted CD4+, CD8+, or CD8+CD57+ T cells (not recorded which) from PBMCs. These receptors were obtained from a human donor in good health, serving as a control.

The chain has TRBV5-1 and TRBJ1-2; TRBD1 might be the D (5 bases). Trimming removed 5 bases at V and 7 bases at J, with 12 bases between. The CDR3 runs to 12 residues. Germline V lookup: CDR1 SGHRS, CDR2 YFSETQ. The CDR3 nucleotides are TGCGCCAGCAGAGTAGGGGAGGCTGGCTACACCTTC. Residues: CASRVGEAGYTF.

This sequence joins TRBV6-2 or TRBV6-3 and TRBJ2-7; 7 bases align to TRBD1. With 6 bases clipped from V and 0 bases from J, the junction kept 2 bases outside the gene matches. The germline gives CDR1 MNHEY, CDR2 SVGEGT. The CDR3 loop spans 13 amino acids. CDR3 sequence: CASSRTGSYEQYV. DNA for the CDR3: TGTGCCAGCAGCCGGACAGGCTCCTACGAGCAGTACGTC.

A few counts support this clonotype. This could be a read error, since a much larger clone is one nucleotide away. This is likely a read error, given that the CDR3 carries no conserved phenylalanine or tryptophan at its end. This chain connects TRBV30 to TRBJ2-7; D remains unclear. The CDR3 is 11 amino acids. The V end was cut by 4 bases, the J end by 5 bases, with 9 bases between. Germline lookup yields CDR1 GTSNPN and CDR2 SVGIG (reference sequence). CDR3 coding DNA: TGTGCCTGGAATCGCGTAGACGAGCAGTACCTC. This codes for CAWNRVDEQYL.

This clonotype was detected ten times or more. The V call is TRBV7-9, the J call TRBJ1-2; D is possibly TRBD1 (6 bases). In germline, CDR1 is SEHNR, CDR2 FQNEAQ (reference sequence). This CDR3 is built from 12 residues. Trimming took 6 bases from V and 6 from J, leaving 11 bases between them. CDR3 nucleotide sequence: TGTGCCAGCAGTCGGACAGACGATGGCTACACCTTC. Its translation is CASSRTDDGYTF.

This clonotype was recorded at least ten times. An end of the junction differs from the germline gene, which may be a read error. V usage is TRBV5-1 and J usage is TRBJ1-5; tentatively, D is TRBD1 (6 bases). This CDR3 comprises 13 residues. Germline loops: CDR1 SGHRS, CDR2 YFSETQ. Here the CDR3 reads CASSLEGGQPQHF. Written as DNA, the CDR3 is TGTGCCAGCAGCTTGGAGGGGGGGCAGCCCCAGCATTTT. Full variable domain (outside the CDR3, taken from reference TRBV5-1 and TRBJ1-5): KAGVTQTPRYLIKTRGQQVTLSCSPISGHRSVSWYQQTPGQGLQFLFEYFSETQRNKGNFPGRFSGRQFSNSRSEMNVSTLELGDSALYLCASSLEGGQPQHFGDGTRLSIL.

To note about this clonotype: This may be a read error, as it is one base from a much larger clone. Because it lacks the conserved phenylalanine or tryptophan at the end, this CDR3 is likely a read error. This sequence joins TRBV20-1 and TRBJ2-3, with 9 positions matching TRBD2. Germline CDR1 and CDR2: DFQATT and SNEGSKA (reference sequence). V lost 3 bases to trimming and J lost 1 base; unmatched junction nucleotides: 8. This CDR3 region has 16 residues. The CDR3 reads CSASHYLAGRTDTQYL. In nucleotides, the CDR3 is TGCAGTGCTAGTCACTACCTAGCGGGGCGCACAGATACGCAGTATCTT.

This clonotype showed up many times. This rearrangement joins TRBV19 to TRBJ2-7; D tentatively reads TRBD1 or TRBD2 (5 bases each). CDR3 length: 15 residues. With 5 bases removed from V and 5 bases from J, the gap between germline ends came to 19 bases. CDR1 LNHDA and CDR2 SQIVND come from the germline V gene (reference sequence). The CDR3 DNA reads as TGTGCCAGTAGTTCATTGGTGTGGGACCCCGACGAGCAGTACTTC. It encodes CASSSLVWDPDEQYF.

Turning to this clonotype: A clone one base away is much larger, so this may be a read error. V and J are TRBV12-3 or TRBV12-4 and TRBJ2-2; D is uncertain. Trimming pared 6 bases from V and 7 bases from J, leaving 12 bases between. The CDR3 sequence is 13 residues long. This chain's CDR3 is CASSRRKGGELFF. CDR3 sequence (DNA): TGTGCCAGCAGCCGAAGGAAGGGCGGGGAGCTGTTTTTT.

Comments on this clonotype: A much larger clone lies a single base off, so this may be a read error. The chain couples TRBV20-1 to TRBJ1-5; no clear D. The CDR3 extends over 15 amino acids. V shed 4 bases and J shed 0 bases, with 13 bases lying between them. CDR1 and CDR2 (germline): DFQATT, SNEGSKA (reference sequence). The CDR3: CSAKDDNYSNQPQHF. For the CDR3, the DNA is TGCAGTGCTAAAGACGATAATTATAGCAATCAGCCCCAGCATTTT.

In this sample, this clonotype turned up many times. The chain couples TRBV18 to TRBJ2-7; TRBD2 agrees at 7 bases. This CDR3 is built from 15 residues. Germline CDR1 and CDR2: KGHSH and LQKENI. The V gene end was trimmed by 2 bases and the J gene end by 2 bases; junction bases not matched to a gene: 6. Written as DNA, the CDR3 is TGTGCCAGCTCACCAAGCGGACTAGGGGCCTACGAGCAGTACTTC. It is translated as CASSPSGLGAYEQYF.

This clonotype was detected many times. The V call is TRBV2, the J call TRBJ2-5; TRBD2 agrees at 7 bases. The CDR3 runs to 13 residues. In germline, CDR1 is SNHLY, CDR2 FYNNEI. Trimming took 4 bases from V and 2 from J; bases not matched to a gene: 1. CDR3 bases: TGTGCCAGCAGTGGGGGACTACAAGAGACCCAGTACTTC. Translation: CASSGGLQETQYF.

This clonotype was seen repeatedly, ten times or more. The V gene is TRBV6-1, the J gene TRBJ1-6; possible D gene TRBD1, 5 bases. Germline loops: CDR1 MNHNS, CDR2 SASEGT. The V end lost 4 bases, the J end lost 8 bases, and 24 bases lay between the germline ends. CDR3 length: 18 amino acids. The CDR3 reads CASSASAQPGQRDSPLHF. The CDR3 bases are TGTGCCAGCAGTGCCAGTGCTCAGCCGGGGCAGAGGGATTCACCCCTCCACTTT.

The chain carries TRBV11-2 and TRBJ2-5; D is uncertain. The CDR3 has 20 amino acids. In germline, CDR1 is SGHAT, CDR2 FQNNGV. V was clipped by 4 bases and J by 1 base, with 28 bases between them. The CDR3 loop reads CASSSPWDARDFRIQETQYF. DNA of the CDR3: TGTGCCAGCAGCTCCCCTTGGGATGCTAGAGATTTTAGGATCCAAGAGACCCAGTACTTC.

This clonotype was detected ten times or more. The rearrangement uses TRBV5-4 and TRBJ2-1, with TRBD2 identical over 10 bases. V trimming: 0 bases; J trimming: 6 bases; junction bases outside the gene matches: 3. The CDR3 has 15 residues. Germline V lookup: CDR1 SGHNT, CDR2 YYREEE (reference sequence). CDR3 in amino acids: CASSLDWTSGNEQFF. The CDR3 nucleotides are TGTGCCAGCAGCTTGGATTGGACTAGCGGCAATGAGCAGTTCTTC. Full variable domain (missing parts from reference TRBV5-4 and TRBJ2-1): ETGVTQSPTHLIKTRGQQVTLRCSSQSGHNTVSWYQQALGQGPQFIFQYYREEENGRGNFPPRFSGLQFPNYSSELNVNALELDDSALYLCASSLDWTSGNEQFFGPGTRLTVL.

A remark on this clonotype: This may be a read error: a much more frequent sequence differs by one nucleotide. The V gene is TRBV20-1, the J gene TRBJ2-7; D gene uncertain. The J call may be incorrect, as the DNA end agrees better with TRBJ2-5. Germline assignment: CDR1 DFQATT and CDR2 SNEGSKA (reference sequence). This CDR3 region has 15 residues. The DNA of the CDR3 is TGCAGTGCTAGAGGGGCTAGAGATGGGCGAGGGACCCAGTACTTC. Amino acids: CSARGARDGRGTQYF.

The V call is TRBV10-2, the J call TRBJ2-1, with 16 bases identical to TRBD2. After removal of 2 bases from V and 4 bases from J, the junction contained 2 bases not matched to a gene. The CDR3 spans 17 residues. Germline-derived CDR1 and CDR2 are WSHSY and SAAADI. The CDR3 loop is CASSEPGLAGGYNEQFF. CDR3 nucleotide sequence: TGCGCCAGCAGTGAGCCGGGACTAGCGGGGGGGTACAATGAGCAGTTCTTC.

Points on this clonotype: Possible read error: a much larger clone is one base away. DNA for the CDR3: TGTGCCATCAGTTACTCGACCGGTGACTATGGCTACACCTTC. Protein product: CAISYSTGDYGYTF. The chain carries TRBV10-3 and TRBJ1-2; D not resolved. Trimming left V 5 bases short and J 3 bases short, with 13 bases between. Germline CDR1 reads ENHRY; CDR2 reads SYGVKD. CDR3 length: 14 amino acids.

The rearrangement joins TRBV29-1 to TRBJ1-2; 10 bases are shared with TRBD1. CDR3 size: 14 residues. The V segment lost 6 bases and the J segment 4 bases; nucleotides outside the gene matches: 8. Germline CDR1 is SQVTM and CDR2 is ANQGSEA. The CDR3 region is CSVAGQGLFYGYTF. CDR3 DNA sequence: TGCAGCGTGGCGGGACAGGGGCTGTTCTATGGCTACACCTTC.

This chain connects TRBV5-1 to TRBJ2-3; TRBD2 is a possible D gene (5 bases). The CDR3 runs to 11 residues. Trimming stripped 4 bases from V and 6 bases from J, with 6 bases between. The germline V gene encodes CDR1 SGHRS and CDR2 YFSETQ. The CDR3 DNA follows: TGCGCCAGCAGCGGGAGTGATACGCAGTATTTT. It codes for CASSGSDTQYF.

This CDR3 reads CASSSGTGRDTQYF. The CDR3 bases are TGTGCCAGCAGCTCCGGGACAGGGAGGGATACGCAGTATTTT. The genes are TRBV7-8 and TRBJ2-3; 9 bases are shared with TRBD1. The CDR3 loop spans 14 amino acids. Losses at the gene ends were 4 bases for V and 6 bases for J; bases not matched to a gene: 5. From germline, CDR1 is SGHVS and CDR2 FQNEAQ.

This clonotype was seen a few times. This chain connects TRBV7-8 to TRBJ2-2, with 12 positions matching TRBD2. CDR3 size: 16 residues. The ends lost 5 bases at V and 4 bases at J; junction bases unmatched: 5. Germline loops: CDR1 SGHVS, CDR2 FQNEAQ. The CDR3 coding sequence is TGTGCCAGCAGCCTACTAGCGGGGGGAGGCACCGGGGAGCTGTTTTTT. It is translated as CASSLLAGGGTGELFF.

This clonotype was seen many times. The chain combines TRBV12-3 or TRBV12-4 with TRBJ1-2, with 9 bases lining up with TRBD1. This CDR3 is built from 17 residues. Trimming took 7 bases from V and 4 from J; bases not matched to a gene: 16. The CDR3 DNA is TGTGCCAGCACCCCTCGAATGGGACAGGGACGTTCCTATGGCTACACCTTC. Protein sequence: CASTPRMGQGRSYGYTF.